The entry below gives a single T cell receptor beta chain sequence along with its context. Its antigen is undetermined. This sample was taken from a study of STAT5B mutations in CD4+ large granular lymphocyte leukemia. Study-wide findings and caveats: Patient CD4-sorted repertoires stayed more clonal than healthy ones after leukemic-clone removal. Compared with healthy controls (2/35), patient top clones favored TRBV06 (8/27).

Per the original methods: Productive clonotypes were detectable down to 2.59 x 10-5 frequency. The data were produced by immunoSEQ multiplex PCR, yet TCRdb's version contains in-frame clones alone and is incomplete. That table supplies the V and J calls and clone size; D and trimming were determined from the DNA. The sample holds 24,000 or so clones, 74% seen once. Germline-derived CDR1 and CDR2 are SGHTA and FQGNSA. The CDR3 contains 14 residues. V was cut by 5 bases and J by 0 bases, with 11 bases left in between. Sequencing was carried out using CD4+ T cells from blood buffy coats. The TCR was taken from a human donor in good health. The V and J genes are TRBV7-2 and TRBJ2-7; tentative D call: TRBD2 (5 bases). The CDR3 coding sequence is TGTGCCAGCAGCACCTACACTAGCTCCTACGAGCAGTACTTC. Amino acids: CASSTYTSSYEQYF. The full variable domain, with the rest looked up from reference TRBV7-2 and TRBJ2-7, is GAGVSQSPSNKVTEKGKDVELRCDPISGHTALYWYRQSLGQGLEFLIYFQGNSAPDKSGLPSDRFSAERTGGSVSTLTIQRTQQEDSAVYLCASSTYTSSYEQYFGPGTRLTVT.